This T cell receptor (beta chain) was recovered during a study of T cell changes during pregnancy in multiple sclerosis. TCRdb keeps only in-frame clones here, not all; method: immunoSEQ multiplex PCR. Among about 41,000 clones listed, roughly nine tenths were seen once. V was clipped by 3 bases and J by 7 bases; unmatched bases: 5. This CDR3 is built from 15 residues. The germline CDR1 and CDR2 sequences are SGHRS and YFSETQ. The TCR was taken from a female donor with multiple sclerosis, enrolled in a pregnancy study. The material was CD4+ T cells from peripheral blood mononuclear cells, obtained in the first trimester of pregnancy. The V and J genes are TRBV5-1 and TRBJ2-3; 13 nucleotides line up with TRBD2. CDR3 DNA sequence: TGCGCCAGCAGCTCACTAGCGGGAGGGCCCAATACGCAGTATTTT. It encodes CASSSLAGGPNTQYF.